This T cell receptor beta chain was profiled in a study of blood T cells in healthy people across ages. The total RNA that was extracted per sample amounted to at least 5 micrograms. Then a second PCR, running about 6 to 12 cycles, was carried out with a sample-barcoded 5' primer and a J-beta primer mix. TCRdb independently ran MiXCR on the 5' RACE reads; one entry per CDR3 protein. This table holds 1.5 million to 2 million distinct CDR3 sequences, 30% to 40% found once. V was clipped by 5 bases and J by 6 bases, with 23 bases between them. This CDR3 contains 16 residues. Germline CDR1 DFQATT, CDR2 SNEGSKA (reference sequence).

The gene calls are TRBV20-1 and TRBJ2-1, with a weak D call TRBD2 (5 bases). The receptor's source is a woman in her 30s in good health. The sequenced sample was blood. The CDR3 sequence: CSAHRGGGGTFNEQFF. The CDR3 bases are TGCAGTGCTCATAGAGGAGGTGGCGGTACCTTCAATGAGCAGTTCTTC.